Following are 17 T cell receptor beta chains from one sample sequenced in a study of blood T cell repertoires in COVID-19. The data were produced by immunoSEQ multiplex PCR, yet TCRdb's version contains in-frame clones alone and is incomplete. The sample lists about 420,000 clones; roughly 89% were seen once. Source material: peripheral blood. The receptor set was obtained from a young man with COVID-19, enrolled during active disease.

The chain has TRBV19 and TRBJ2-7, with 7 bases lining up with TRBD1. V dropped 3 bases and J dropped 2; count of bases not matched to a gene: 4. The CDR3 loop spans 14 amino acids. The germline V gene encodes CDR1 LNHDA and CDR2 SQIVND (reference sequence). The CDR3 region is CASSMPGQTYEQYF. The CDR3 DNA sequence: TGTGCCAGTAGTATGCCGGGACAGACCTACGAGCAGTACTTC. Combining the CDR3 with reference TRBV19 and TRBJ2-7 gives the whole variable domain DGGITQSPKYLFRKEGQNVTLSCEQNLNHDAMYWYRQDPGQGLRLIYYSQIVNDFQKGDIAEGYSVSREKKESFPLTVTSAQKNPTAFYLCASSMPGQTYEQYFGPGTRLTVT.

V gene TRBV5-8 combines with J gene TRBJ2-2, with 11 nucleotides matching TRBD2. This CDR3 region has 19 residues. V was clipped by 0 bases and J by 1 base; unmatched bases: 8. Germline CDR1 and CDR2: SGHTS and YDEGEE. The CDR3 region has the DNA TGTGCCAGCAGCTTGGCTGGTCTAGCGGGAGGACAGAACACCGGGGAGCTGTTTTTT. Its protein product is CASSLAGLAGGQNTGELFF.

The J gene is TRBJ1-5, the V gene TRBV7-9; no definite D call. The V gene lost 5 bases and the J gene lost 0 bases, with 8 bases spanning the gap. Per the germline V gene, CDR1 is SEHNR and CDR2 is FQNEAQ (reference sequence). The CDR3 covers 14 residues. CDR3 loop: CASSPQDSNQPQHF. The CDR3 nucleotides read TGTGCCAGCAGCCCTCAGGATAGCAATCAGCCCCAGCATTTT.

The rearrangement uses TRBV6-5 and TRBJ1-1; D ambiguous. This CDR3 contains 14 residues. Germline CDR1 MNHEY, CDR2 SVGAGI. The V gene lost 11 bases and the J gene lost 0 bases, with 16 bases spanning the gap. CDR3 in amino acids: CAFFETRMNTEAFF. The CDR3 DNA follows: TGTGCCTTTTTTGAGACACGCATGAACACTGAAGCTTTCTTT.

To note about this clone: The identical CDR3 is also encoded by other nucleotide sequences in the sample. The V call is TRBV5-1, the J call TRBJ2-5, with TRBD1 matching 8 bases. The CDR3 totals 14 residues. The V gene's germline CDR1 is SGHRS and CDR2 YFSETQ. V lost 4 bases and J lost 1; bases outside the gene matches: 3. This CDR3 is CASSPGTGQETQYF. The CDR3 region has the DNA TGCGCCAGCAGCCCAGGGACAGGCCAAGAGACCCAGTACTTC.

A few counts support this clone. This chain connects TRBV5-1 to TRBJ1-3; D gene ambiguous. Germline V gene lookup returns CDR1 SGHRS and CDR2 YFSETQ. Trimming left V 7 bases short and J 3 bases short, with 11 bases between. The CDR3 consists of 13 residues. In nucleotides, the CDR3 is TGCGCCAGCTCCGGGGTAGATGGAAACACCATATATTTT. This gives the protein CASSGVDGNTIYF.

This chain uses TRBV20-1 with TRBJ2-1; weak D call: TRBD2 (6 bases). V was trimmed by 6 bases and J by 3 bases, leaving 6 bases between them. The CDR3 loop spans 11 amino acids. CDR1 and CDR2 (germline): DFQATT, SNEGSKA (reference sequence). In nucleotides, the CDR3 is TGCAGTGCGGGGGGCTACAATGAGCAGTTCTTC. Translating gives CSAGGYNEQFF.

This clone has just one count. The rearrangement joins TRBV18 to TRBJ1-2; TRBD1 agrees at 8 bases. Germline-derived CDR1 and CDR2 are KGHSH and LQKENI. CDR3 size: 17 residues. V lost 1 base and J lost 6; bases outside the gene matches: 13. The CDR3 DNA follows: TGTGCCAGCTCACCACAGCCGGTAGGACAGGGATACGATGGCTACACCTTC. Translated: CASSPQPVGQGYDGYTF.

CDR3 sequence reads: CASSLHSRTDTQYF. The CDR3 DNA follows: TGTGCCAGCAGCTTACACAGCCGCACAGATACGCAGTATTTT. This chain uses TRBV7-9 with TRBJ2-3, with D unclear. Germline CDR1 and CDR2: SEHNR and FQNEAQ (reference sequence). This CDR3 spans 14 amino acids. Trimming stripped 2 bases from V and 1 base from J, with 7 bases between. The variable domain in full, completed from reference TRBV7-9 and TRBJ2-3, reads DTGVSQNPRHKITKRGQNVTFRCDPISEHNRLYWYRQTLGQGPEFLTYFQNEAQLEKSRLLSDRFSAERPKGSFSTLEIQRTEQGDSAMYLCASSLHSRTDTQYFGPGTRLTVL.

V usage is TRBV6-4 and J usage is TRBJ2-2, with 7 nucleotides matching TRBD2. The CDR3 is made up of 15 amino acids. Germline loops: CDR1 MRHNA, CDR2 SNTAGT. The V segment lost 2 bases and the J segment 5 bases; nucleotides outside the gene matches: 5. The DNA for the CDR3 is TGTGCCAGCAGTGACGGCGGGGGAGGGACCGGGGAGCTGTTTTTT. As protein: CASSDGGGGTGELFF.

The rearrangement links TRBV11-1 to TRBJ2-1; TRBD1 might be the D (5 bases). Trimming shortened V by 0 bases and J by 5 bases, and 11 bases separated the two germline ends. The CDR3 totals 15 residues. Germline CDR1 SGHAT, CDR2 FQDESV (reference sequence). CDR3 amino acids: CASSLAEGADNEQFF. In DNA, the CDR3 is TGTGCCAGCAGCTTAGCGGAAGGGGCGGACAATGAGCAGTTCTTC.

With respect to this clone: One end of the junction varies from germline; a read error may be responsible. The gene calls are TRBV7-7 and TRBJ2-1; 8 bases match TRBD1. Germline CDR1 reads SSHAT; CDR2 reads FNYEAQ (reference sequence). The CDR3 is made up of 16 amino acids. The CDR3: CASSLGVTGAYNEQFF. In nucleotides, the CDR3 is TGTGCTAGCAGCTTAGGTGTGACAGGGGCGTACAATGAGCAGTTCTTC.

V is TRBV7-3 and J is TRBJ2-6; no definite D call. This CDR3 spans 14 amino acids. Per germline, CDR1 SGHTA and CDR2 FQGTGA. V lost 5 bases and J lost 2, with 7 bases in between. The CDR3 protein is CASSPSPGANVLTF. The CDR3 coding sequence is TGTGCCAGCAGCCCTTCTCCTGGGGCCAACGTCCTGACTTTC. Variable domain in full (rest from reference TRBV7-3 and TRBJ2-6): GAGVSQTPSNKVTEKGKYVELRCDPISGHTALYWYRQSLGQGPEFLIYFQGTGAADDSGLPNDRFFAVRPEGSVSTLKIQRTERGDSAVYLCASSPSPGANVLTFGAGSRLTVL.

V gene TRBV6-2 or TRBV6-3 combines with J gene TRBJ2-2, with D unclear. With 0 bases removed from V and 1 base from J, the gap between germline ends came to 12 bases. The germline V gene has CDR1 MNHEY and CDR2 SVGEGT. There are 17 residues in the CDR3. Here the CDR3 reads CASSYSAYRKNTGELFF. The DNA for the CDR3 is TGTGCCAGCAGTTACTCTGCCTACCGCAAGAACACCGGGGAGCTGTTTTTT.

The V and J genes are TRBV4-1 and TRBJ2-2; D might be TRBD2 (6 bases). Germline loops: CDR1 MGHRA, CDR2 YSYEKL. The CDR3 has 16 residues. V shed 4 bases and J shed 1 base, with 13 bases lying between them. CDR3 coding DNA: TGCGCCAGCAGCCCCGGAGGGTCCCTGAACACCGGGGAGCTGTTTTTT. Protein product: CASSPGGSLNTGELFF.

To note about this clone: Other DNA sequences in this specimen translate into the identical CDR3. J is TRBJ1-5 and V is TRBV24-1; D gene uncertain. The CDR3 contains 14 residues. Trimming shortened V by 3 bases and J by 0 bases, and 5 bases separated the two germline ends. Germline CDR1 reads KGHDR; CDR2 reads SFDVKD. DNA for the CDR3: TGTGCCACCAGTGATCTCTATAGCAATCAGCCCCAGCATTTT. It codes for CATSDLYSNQPQHF.

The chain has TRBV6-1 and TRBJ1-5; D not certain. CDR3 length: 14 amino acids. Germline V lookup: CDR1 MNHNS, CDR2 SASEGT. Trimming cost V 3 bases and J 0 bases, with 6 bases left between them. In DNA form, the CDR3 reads TGTGCCAGCAGTGAGATCTATAGCAATCAGCCCCAGCATTTT. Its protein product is CASSEIYSNQPQHF.